The rows below give T cell receptor beta chains drawn from one sample of a study of cytomegalovirus exposure and HLA in healthy donors. Data came from immunoSEQ multiplex PCR; TCRdb stores just in-frame clones and leaves some out. The repertoire holds about 35,000 clones, 80% seen once, with roughly 5.6% in the top ten. Sequenced sample: PBMCs. These receptors came from a male donor in good health and CMV-seronegative. Both conserved end residues are part of each CDR3. Fields, in order: V gene, clone size, D gene, J gene, CDR3 protein, CDR3 DNA. The D gene is left open where the match is weak. Rows may omit the clone size; those that give it use once, few, many or a size class.

V: TRBV5-1; size: .; D: TRBD2; J: TRBJ2-7; CDR3: CASSWASGAQSYEQYF; DNA: TGCGCCAGCAGCTGGGCTAGCGGGGCTCAATCCTACGAGCAGTACTTC
V: TRBV29-1; size: .; D: .; J: TRBJ1-2; CDR3: CSVAPPGHANYGYTF; DNA: TGCAGCGTTGCCCCCCCGGGACACGCTAACTATGGCTACACCTTC
V: TRBV5-1; size: .; D: TRBD1; J: TRBJ1-1; CDR3: CASSPGTGQAFF; DNA: TGCGCCAGCAGCCCGGGGACAGGGCAAGCTTTCTTT
V: TRBV6-1; size: .; D: TRBD2; J: TRBJ2-4; CDR3: CASDSGGTKNIQYF; DNA: TGTGCCAGTGATAGCGGGGGGACGAAAAACATTCAGTACTTC
V: TRBV19; size: .; D: .; J: TRBJ1-2; CDR3: CASSNRDYGYTF; DNA: TGTGCCAGTAGTAACAGGGACTATGGCTACACCTTC
V: TRBV19; size: .; D: .; J: TRBJ1-2; CDR3: CASSIGRVSYGYTF; DNA: TGTGCCAGTAGTATCGGCAGGGTGTCCTATGGCTACACCTTC
V: TRBV5-1; size: .; D: TRBD2; J: TRBJ2-3; CDR3: CASSLEASGGAADTQYF; DNA: TGCGCCAGCAGCTTGGAAGCTAGCGGGGGGGCCGCAGATACGCAGTATTTT
V: TRBV4-3; size: .; D: .; J: TRBJ2-3; CDR3: CASSQDRTDTQYF; DNA: TGCGCCAGCAGCCAAGATCGGACAGATACGCAGTATTTT
V: TRBV6-5; size: .; D: .; J: TRBJ2-7; CDR3: CASGTGEQYF; DNA: TGTGCCAGCGGCACGGGGGAGCAGTACTTC
V: TRBV7-2; size: few; D: .; J: TRBJ2-7; CDR3: CASSWDTYEQYF; DNA: TGTGCCAGCAGCTGGGACACCTACGAGCAGTACTTC
V: TRBV6-5; size: .; D: .; J: TRBJ2-5; CDR3: CASSYQGGQETQYF; DNA: TGTGCCAGCAGTTACCAAGGGGGCCAAGAGACCCAGTACTTC
V: TRBV4-1; size: .; D: TRBD1; J: TRBJ2-7; CDR3: CASSQDPTGAHGYEQYF; DNA: TGCGCCAGCAGCCAAGATCCGACAGGGGCGCATGGCTACGAGCAGTACTTC
V: TRBV5-4; size: .; D: .; J: TRBJ2-1; CDR3: CASSPRGRGYYNEQFF; DNA: TGTGCCAGCAGCCCACGGGGCAGGGGCTATTACAATGAGCAGTTCTTC
V: TRBV19; size: .; D: .; J: TRBJ2-2; CDR3: CASRNRDYAGELFF; DNA: TGTGCCAGTAGGAACAGGGATTACGCCGGGGAGCTGTTTTTT
V: TRBV2; size: .; D: TRBD2; J: TRBJ2-5; CDR3: CASSEALLAGTAETQYF; DNA: TGTGCCAGCAGTGAAGCGCTCTTAGCGGGGACGGCGGAGACCCAGTACTTC
V: TRBV6-6; size: .; D: .; J: TRBJ2-7; CDR3: CASSPQSYEQYF; DNA: TGTGCCAGCAGCCCCCAGTCCTACGAGCAGTACTTC
V: TRBV9; size: once; D: TRBD1; J: TRBJ1-1; CDR3: CASSARRGGPNTEAFF; DNA: TGTGCCAGCAGCGCGAGGAGAGGGGGCCCGAACACTGAAGCTTTCTTT
V: TRBV5-4; size: .; D: .; J: TRBJ1-1; CDR3: CASSFEVNTEAFF; DNA: TGTGCCAGCAGCTTCGAGGTGAACACTGAAGCTTTCTTT
V: TRBV5-1; size: .; D: .; J: TRBJ1-3; CDR3: CASSSTGSSGNTIYF; DNA: TGCGCCAGCAGCTCTACAGGGAGCTCTGGAAACACCATATATTTT
V: TRBV30; size: once; D: .; J: TRBJ1-6; CDR3: CAWREGFNSPLHF; DNA: TGTGCCTGGAGGGAGGGGTTCAATTCACCCCTCCACTTT
V: TRBV7-9; size: .; D: .; J: TRBJ1-3; CDR3: CSSSRRTARSGNTIYF; DNA: TGTTCCAGCAGCCGACGGACAGCCCGCTCTGGAAACACCATATATTTT
V: TRBV28; size: .; D: .; J: TRBJ2-7; CDR3: CASAEFRRTEQYF; DNA: TGTGCCAGCGCGGAGTTTCGCCGCACCGAGCAGTACTTC
V: TRBV30; size: .; D: .; J: TRBJ1-4; CDR3: CAWSVPGYEKLFF; DNA: TGTGCCTGGAGTGTACCGGGGTATGAAAAACTGTTTTTT
V: TRBV9; size: .; D: TRBD1; J: TRBJ1-2; CDR3: CASSVEGQGVYGYTF; DNA: TGTGCCAGCAGCGTTGAAGGACAGGGGGTCTATGGCTACACCTTC
V: TRBV2; size: .; D: .; J: TRBJ2-1; CDR3: CASSWSDGNEQFF; DNA: TGTGCCAGCAGTTGGTCAGATGGCAATGAGCAGTTCTTC
V: TRBV9; size: .; D: TRBD1; J: TRBJ1-2; CDR3: CASSVGGTGGKYGYTF; DNA: TGTGCCAGCAGCGTAGGGGGGACAGGGGGCAAGTATGGCTACACCTTC
V: TRBV6-5; size: .; D: TRBD1; J: TRBJ1-5; CDR3: CASGRDSSNQPQHF; DNA: TGTGCCAGCGGCCGGGACAGCAGCAATCAGCCCCAGCATTTT
V: TRBV5-1; size: .; D: TRBD1; J: TRBJ2-1; CDR3: CASSLGAGGKGNEQFF; DNA: TGCGCCAGCAGCTTGGGGGCAGGGGGCAAGGGCAATGAGCAGTTCTTC
V: TRBV4-1; size: .; D: TRBD1; J: TRBJ1-6; CDR3: CASSQVEGQGLSPLHF; DNA: TGCGCCAGCAGCCAAGTTGAGGGACAGGGGTTATCACCCCTCCACTTT
V: TRBV5-1; size: .; D: .; J: TRBJ1-5; CDR3: CASSGDGSNQPQHF; DNA: TGCGCCAGCAGCGGAGACGGAAGCAATCAGCCCCAGCATTTT
V: TRBV9; size: .; D: .; J: TRBJ1-1; CDR3: CASSPTPGDYTEAFF; DNA: TGTGCCAGCAGCCCCACCCCAGGGGATTACACTGAAGCTTTCTTT
V: TRBV5-1; size: .; D: .; J: TRBJ1-5; CDR3: CASSVRGGDDQPQHF; DNA: TGCGCCAGCAGCGTTCGAGGGGGGGATGATCAGCCCCAGCATTTT
V: TRBV6-1; size: .; D: .; J: TRBJ2-1; CDR3: CASSETGGQYNEQFF; DNA: TGTGCCAGCAGTGAAACCGGGGGGCAGTACAATGAGCAGTTCTTC
V: TRBV27; size: .; D: TRBD1; J: TRBJ1-1; CDR3: CASRIPGGGTEAFF; DNA: TGTGCCAGCAGGATCCCAGGGGGCGGCACTGAAGCTTTCTTT
V: TRBV11-2; size: .; D: .; J: TRBJ2-7; CDR3: CASFKGNSYEQYF; DNA: TGTGCCAGCTTCAAGGGGAATTCGTACGAGCAGTACTTC
V: TRBV6-5; size: .; D: .; J: TRBJ1-2; CDR3: CASKSRGSGYGYTF; DNA: TGTGCCAGCAAATCCAGGGGTTCCGGCTATGGCTACACCTTC
V: TRBV30; size: once; D: TRBD2; J: TRBJ2-3; CDR3: CAWGGGRRDTQYF; DNA: TGTGCCTGGGGCGGGGGGCGCAGAGATACGCAGTATTTT
V: TRBV18; size: .; D: TRBD1; J: TRBJ2-7; CDR3: CASSPRTGASYEQYF; DNA: TGTGCCAGCTCACCCCGCACAGGGGCCTCCTACGAGCAGTACTTC
V: TRBV2; size: .; D: .; J: TRBJ1-1; CDR3: CASRTENTEAFF; DNA: TGTGCCAGCAGGACAGAAAACACTGAAGCTTTCTTT
V: TRBV6-1; size: .; D: TRBD1; J: TRBJ1-2; CDR3: CASSNWDRATYGYTF; DNA: TGTGCCAGCAGTAATTGGGACAGGGCCACATATGGCTACACCTTC
V: TRBV30; size: .; D: TRBD1; J: TRBJ2-7; CDR3: CACSLGQTYEQYF; DNA: TGTGCCTGCTCCCTGGGACAGACCTACGAGCAGTACTTC
V: TRBV5-8; size: .; D: TRBD1; J: TRBJ1-1; CDR3: CASSSYRDRGNTEAFF; DNA: TGTGCCAGCAGCTCATACCGGGACAGGGGGAACACTGAAGCTTTCTTT
V: TRBV9; size: .; D: TRBD2; J: TRBJ2-3; CDR3: CASSVAGTSGTSTDTQYF; DNA: TGTGCCAGCAGCGTAGCCGGGACTAGCGGTACTAGCACAGATACGCAGTATTTT
V: TRBV7-2; size: once; D: .; J: TRBJ2-3; CDR3: CASSYPGGQPFTDTQYF; DNA: TGTGCCAGCAGCTATCCAGGGGGGCAGCCCTTCACAGATACGCAGTATTTT
V: TRBV2; size: .; D: .; J: TRBJ1-2; CDR3: CASTGVHYGYTF; DNA: TGTGCCAGTACCGGGGTCCACTATGGCTACACCTTC
V: TRBV9; size: .; D: .; J: TRBJ1-1; CDR3: CASSVAVNTEAFF; DNA: TGTGCCAGCAGCGTGGCAGTGAACACTGAAGCTTTCTTT
V: TRBV19; size: .; D: .; J: TRBJ1-1; CDR3: CASSSGQTYAEAFF; DNA: TGTGCCAGTAGCTCAGGGCAAACCTACGCTGAAGCTTTCTTT
V: TRBV5-4; size: .; D: .; J: TRBJ1-2; CDR3: CASSLGTGNYGYTF; DNA: TGTGCCAGCAGCTTGGGGACGGGGAACTATGGCTACACCTTC
V: TRBV12-5; size: .; D: TRBD1; J: TRBJ2-7; CDR3: CASVIRDSGPYEQYF; DNA: TGTGCTAGTGTCATCCGGGACAGTGGGCCCTACGAGCAGTACTTC
V: TRBV7-9; size: .; D: TRBD2; J: TRBJ2-2; CDR3: CASREDTGELFF; DNA: TGTGCCAGCCGGGAGGACACCGGGGAGCTGTTTTTT
V: TRBV5-1; size: .; D: TRBD1; J: TRBJ2-1; CDR3: CASSPGQRHNEQFF; DNA: TGCGCCAGCAGCCCGGGACAGAGACACAATGAGCAGTTCTTC
V: TRBV9; size: .; D: .; J: TRBJ1-6; CDR3: CASSVGLGASPLHF; DNA: TGTGCCAGCAGCGTAGGATTGGGAGCCTCACCCCTCCACTTT
V: TRBV6-1; size: .; D: .; J: TRBJ2-7; CDR3: CASSGRPEAEQYF; DNA: TGTGCCAGCAGTGGGAGACCGGAGGCAGAGCAGTACTTC